This T cell receptor beta chain was recorded in a study of T cell responses to AZD1222 COVID-19 vaccine. Study in general: The analysis combined second doses at about 4 or about 12 weeks.

Regarding the study as a whole: In all cases, repertoires were sampled only after the peak T cell response. Increases in Spike-specific TCR breadth and depth were seen after two AZD1222 doses. Baseline seropositivity characterized only a handful of AZD1222 recipients.

TCRdb keeps only in-frame clones here, not all; method: immunoSEQ multiplex PCR. Among 130,000 to 150,000 clones, 75% to 90% were seen once, and the ten largest hold around 1.5%. As concerns this clone: Antigen: not known.

CDR3 size: 14 residues. CDR1 MNHEY and CDR2 SVGAGI come from the germline V gene. The V gene lost 7 bases and the J gene lost 10 bases, with 19 bases spanning the gap. The sample was peripheral blood, taken on day 0 of AZD1222 vaccination. The chain is built from TRBV6-5 and TRBJ2-2, with D possibly being TRBD1 (5 bases). This receptor was obtained from an adult in good health. For the CDR3, the DNA is TGTGCCAGCAACCCGGACACCCTCCTTGAGGAGCTGTTTTTT. Its translation is CASNPDTLLEELFF.